This T cell receptor beta chain was observed in a study of blood T cell repertoires in COVID-19. Overall study: Recovery among Cohort 3 donors was established by two negative PCRs, clearance, or symptom resolution.

With V trimmed by 2 bases and J by 6 bases, 10 bases remained unmatched. Germline CDR1 LNHDA, CDR2 SQIVND (reference sequence). The CDR3 extends over 16 amino acids. Profiling relied on immunoSEQ multiplex PCR, and the TCRdb table lists in-frame clones only, not all of them. Of about 400,000 clones in the sample, around 87% were seen once. The V call is TRBV19, the J call TRBJ2-7; 10 bases align to TRBD2. The sequenced sample consisted of PBMCs or T cells enriched from blood (not recorded which). The sequence came from a man between 40 and 49 years old in a cohort exposed to, infected with or recovered from COVID-19 (not recorded which). This chain's CDR3 is CASSIWGSGRAVEQYF. DNA for the CDR3: TGTGCCAGTAGTATATGGGGAAGCGGGAGGGCCGTCGAGCAGTACTTC. Drawing the rest from reference TRBV19 and TRBJ2-7, the complete variable domain is DGGITQSPKYLFRKEGQNVTLSCEQNLNHDAMYWYRQDPGQGLRLIYYSQIVNDFQKGDIAEGYSVSREKKESFPLTVTSAQKNPTAFYLCASSIWGSGRAVEQYFGPGTRLTVT.